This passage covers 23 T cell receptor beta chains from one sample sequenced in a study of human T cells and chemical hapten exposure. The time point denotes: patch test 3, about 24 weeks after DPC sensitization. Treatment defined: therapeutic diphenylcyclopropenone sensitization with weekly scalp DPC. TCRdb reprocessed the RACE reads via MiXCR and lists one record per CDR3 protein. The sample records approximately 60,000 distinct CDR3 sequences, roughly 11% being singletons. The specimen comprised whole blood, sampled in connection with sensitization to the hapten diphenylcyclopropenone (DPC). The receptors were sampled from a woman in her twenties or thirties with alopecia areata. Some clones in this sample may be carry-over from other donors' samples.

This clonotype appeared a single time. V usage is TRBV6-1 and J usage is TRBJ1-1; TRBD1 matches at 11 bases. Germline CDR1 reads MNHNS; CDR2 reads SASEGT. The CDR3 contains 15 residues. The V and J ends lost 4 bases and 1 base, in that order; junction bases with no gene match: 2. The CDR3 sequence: CASSAGTGGNTEAFF. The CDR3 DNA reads TGTGCCAGCAGTGCGGGGACAGGGGGGAACACTGAAGCTTTCTTT.

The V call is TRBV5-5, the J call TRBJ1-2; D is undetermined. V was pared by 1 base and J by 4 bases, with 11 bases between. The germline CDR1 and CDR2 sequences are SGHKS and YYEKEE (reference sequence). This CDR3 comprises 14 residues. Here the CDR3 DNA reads TGTGCCAGCAGCTTGCCCCCAGGCTCCTATGGCTACACCTTC. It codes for CASSLPPGSYGYTF.

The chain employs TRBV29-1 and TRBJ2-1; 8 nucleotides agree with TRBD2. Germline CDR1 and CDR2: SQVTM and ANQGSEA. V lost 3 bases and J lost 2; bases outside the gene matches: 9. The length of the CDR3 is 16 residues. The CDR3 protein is CSVDRGGGTTYNEQFF. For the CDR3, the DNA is TGCAGCGTTGATAGAGGCGGGGGGACCACCTACAATGAGCAGTTCTTC.

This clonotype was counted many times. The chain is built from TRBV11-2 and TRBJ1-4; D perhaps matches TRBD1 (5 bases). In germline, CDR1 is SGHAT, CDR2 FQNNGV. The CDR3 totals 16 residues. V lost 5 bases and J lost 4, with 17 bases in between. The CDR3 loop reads CASSPLSQGLNEKLFF. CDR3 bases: TGTGCCAGCAGCCCACTTAGTCAGGGCCTTAATGAAAAACTGTTTTTT.

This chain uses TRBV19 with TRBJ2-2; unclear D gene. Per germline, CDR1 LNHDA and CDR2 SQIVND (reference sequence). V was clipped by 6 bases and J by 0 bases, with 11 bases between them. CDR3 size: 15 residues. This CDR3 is CASRRHGANTGELFF. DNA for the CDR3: TGTGCCAGTAGACGTCACGGCGCGAACACCGGGGAGCTGTTTTTT.

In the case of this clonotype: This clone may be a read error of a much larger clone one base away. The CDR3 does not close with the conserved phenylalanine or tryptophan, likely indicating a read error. CDR3 region: CASSGDRQGMAFL. DNA for the CDR3: TGTGCCAGCTCAGGGGACAGACAGGGGATGGCTTTCCTT. V is TRBV18 and J is TRBJ1-1, with 8 bases identical to TRBD1. Germline V gene sequence: CDR1 KGHSH, CDR2 LQKENI. J was trimmed by 11 bases and V by 5 bases; bases with no gene match: 10. This CDR3 is 13 amino acids long.

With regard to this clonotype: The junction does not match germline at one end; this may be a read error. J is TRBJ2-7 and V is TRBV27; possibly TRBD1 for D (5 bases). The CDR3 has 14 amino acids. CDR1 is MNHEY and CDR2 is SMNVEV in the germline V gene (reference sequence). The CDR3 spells CASSGAGYSNEQYF. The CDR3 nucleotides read TGTGCCAGCAGTGGGGCAGGATACTCCAACGAGCAGTACTTC.

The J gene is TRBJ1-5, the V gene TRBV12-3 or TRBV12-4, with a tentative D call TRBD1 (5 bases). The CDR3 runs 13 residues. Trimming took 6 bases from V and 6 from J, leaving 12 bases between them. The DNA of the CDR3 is TGTGCCAGCAGCCTGGGGGTTGTTCAGCCCCAGCATTTT. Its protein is CASSLGVVQPQHF.

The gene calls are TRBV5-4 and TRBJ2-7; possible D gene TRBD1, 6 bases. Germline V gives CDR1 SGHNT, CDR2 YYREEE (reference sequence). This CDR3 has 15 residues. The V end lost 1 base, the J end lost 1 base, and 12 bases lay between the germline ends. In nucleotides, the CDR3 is TGTGCCAGCAGCTTGTCAGGGGCCTCTTCCTACGAGCAGTACTTC. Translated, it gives CASSLSGASSYEQYF.

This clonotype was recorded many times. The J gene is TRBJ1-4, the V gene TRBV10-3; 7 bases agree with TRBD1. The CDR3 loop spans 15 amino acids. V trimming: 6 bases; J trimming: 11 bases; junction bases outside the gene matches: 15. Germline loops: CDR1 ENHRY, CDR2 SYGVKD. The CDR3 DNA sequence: TGTGCCATCAGCGAATTTACGGGACAGACGCGGAAACTGTTTTTT. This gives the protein CAISEFTGQTRKLFF.

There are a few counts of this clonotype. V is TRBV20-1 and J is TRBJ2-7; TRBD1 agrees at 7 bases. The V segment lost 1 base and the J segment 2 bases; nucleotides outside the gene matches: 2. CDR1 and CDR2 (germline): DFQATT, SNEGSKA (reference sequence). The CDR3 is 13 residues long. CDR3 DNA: TGCAGTGCTAGAGTAACAGGGGCCTACGAGCAGTACTTC. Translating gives CSARVTGAYEQYF.

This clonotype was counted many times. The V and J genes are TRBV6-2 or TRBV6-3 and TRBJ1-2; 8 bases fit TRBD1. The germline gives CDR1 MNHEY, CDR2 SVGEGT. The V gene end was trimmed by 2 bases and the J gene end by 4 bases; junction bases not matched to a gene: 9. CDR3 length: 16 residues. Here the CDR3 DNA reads TGTGCCAGCAGTTACGACTGGACAGGGAGAGGCTATGGCTACACCTTC. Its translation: CASSYDWTGRGYGYTF.

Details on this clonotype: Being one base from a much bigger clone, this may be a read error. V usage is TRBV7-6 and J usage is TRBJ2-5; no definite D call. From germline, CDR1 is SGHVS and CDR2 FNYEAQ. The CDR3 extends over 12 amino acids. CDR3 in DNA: TGTGTCAGCAGCCAGTGGCAAGAGACCCAGTACTTC. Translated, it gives CVSSQWQETQYF.

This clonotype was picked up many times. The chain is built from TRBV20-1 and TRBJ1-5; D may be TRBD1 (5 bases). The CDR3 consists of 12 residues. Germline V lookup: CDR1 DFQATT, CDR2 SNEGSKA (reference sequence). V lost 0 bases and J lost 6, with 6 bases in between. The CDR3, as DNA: TGCAGTGCTAGAGATGGGGGTCAGCCCCAGCATTTT. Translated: CSARDGGQPQHF.

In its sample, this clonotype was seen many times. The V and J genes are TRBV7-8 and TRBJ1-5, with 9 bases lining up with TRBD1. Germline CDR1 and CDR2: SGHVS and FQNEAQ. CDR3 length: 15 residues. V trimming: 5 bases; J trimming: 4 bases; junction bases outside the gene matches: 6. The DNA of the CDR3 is TGTGCCAGCAGCCCCGGGACAGGGCGTAATCAGCCCCAGCATTTT. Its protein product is CASSPGTGRNQPQHF.

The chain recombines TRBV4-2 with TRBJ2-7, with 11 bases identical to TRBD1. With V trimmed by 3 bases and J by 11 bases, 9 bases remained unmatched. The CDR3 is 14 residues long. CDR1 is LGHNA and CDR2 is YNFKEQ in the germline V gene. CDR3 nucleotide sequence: TGTGCCAGCAGCCATTCCGGGACAGGGGGGGAAGAGTACTTC. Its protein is CASSHSGTGGEEYF.

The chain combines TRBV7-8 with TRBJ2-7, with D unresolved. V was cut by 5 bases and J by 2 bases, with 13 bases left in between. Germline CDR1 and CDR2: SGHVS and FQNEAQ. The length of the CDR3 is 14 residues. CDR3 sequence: CASSPAQKTYEQYF. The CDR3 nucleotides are TGTGCCAGCAGCCCTGCTCAAAAGACCTACGAGCAGTACTTC.

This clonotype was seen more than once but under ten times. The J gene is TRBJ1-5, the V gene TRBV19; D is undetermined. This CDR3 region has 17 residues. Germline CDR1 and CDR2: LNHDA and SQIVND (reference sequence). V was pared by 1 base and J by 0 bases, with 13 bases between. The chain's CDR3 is CASSIGSGTYSNQPQHF. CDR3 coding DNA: TGTGCCAGTAGTATAGGTTCCGGAACGTATAGCAATCAGCCCCAGCATTTT.

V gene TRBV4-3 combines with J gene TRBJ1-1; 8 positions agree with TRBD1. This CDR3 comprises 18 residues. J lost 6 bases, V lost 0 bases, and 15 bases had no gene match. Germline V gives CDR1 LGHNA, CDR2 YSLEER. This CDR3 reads CASSQDTGLGQGDSEAFF. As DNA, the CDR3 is TGCGCCAGCAGCCAAGACACGGGGCTCGGACAGGGTGACTCTGAAGCTTTCTTT.

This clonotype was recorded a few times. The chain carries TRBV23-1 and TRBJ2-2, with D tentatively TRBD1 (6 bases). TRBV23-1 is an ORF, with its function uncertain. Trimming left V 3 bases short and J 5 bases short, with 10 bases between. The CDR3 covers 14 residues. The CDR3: CASSHSTGTGELFF. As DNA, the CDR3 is TGCGCCAGCAGTCACTCCACAGGGACCGGGGAGCTGTTTTTT.

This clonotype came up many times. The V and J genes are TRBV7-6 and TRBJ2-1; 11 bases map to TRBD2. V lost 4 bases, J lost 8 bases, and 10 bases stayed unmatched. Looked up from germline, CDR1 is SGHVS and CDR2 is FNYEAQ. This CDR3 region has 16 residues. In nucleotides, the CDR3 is TGTGCCAGCAGCTCCCGTCTCCTAGCGGGAGGCTATGAGCAGTTCTTC. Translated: CASSSRLLAGGYEQFF.

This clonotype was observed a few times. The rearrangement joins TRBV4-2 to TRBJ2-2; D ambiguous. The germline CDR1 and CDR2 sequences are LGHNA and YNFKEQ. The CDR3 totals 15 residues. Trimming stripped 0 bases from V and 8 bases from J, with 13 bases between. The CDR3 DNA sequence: TGTGCCAGCAGCCAAGATATGGCAGGCCCAGGGGAGCTGTTTTTT. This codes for CASSQDMAGPGELFF.

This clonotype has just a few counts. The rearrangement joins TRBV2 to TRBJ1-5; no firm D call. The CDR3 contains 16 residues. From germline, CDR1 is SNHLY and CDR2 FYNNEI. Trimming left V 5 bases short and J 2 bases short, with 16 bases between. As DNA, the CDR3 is TGTGCCAGCAGTAGTGAGTTGAGTATCGGCAATCAGCCCCAGCATTTT. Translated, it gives CASSSELSIGNQPQHF.